The present T cell receptor beta chain was sequenced within a study of radiotherapy plus CTLA-4 blockade in lung cancer. Germline lookup yields CDR1 GTSNPN and CDR2 SVGIG (reference sequence). CDR3 length equals 14 residues. Unmatched junction bases numbered 6, after V lost 3 bases and J lost 4 bases. Clones were sequenced by immunoSEQ multiplex PCR, and TCRdb holds only the in-frame ones, with some missing. The sample records tens of thousands of clones, 77% being singletons. In its sample, this clone was seen once. The chain links TRBV30 to TRBJ2-4; 7 bases map to TRBD1. The source material was peripheral blood, sampled from a patient treated with radiotherapy plus ipilimumab. This TCR was recovered from a human donor with non-small cell lung cancer whose response to radiotherapy plus ipilimumab could not be evaluated. The CDR3 loop reads CAWSPRTGKNIQYF. Here the CDR3 DNA reads TGTGCCTGGAGCCCCCGGACAGGAAAAAACATTCAGTACTTC. The variable domain in full, with the rest retrieved from reference TRBV30 and TRBJ2-4, is SQTIHQWPATLVQPVGSPLSLECTVEGTSNPNLYWYRQAAGRGLQLLFYSVGIGQISSEVPQNLSASRPQDRQFILSSKKLLLSDSGFYLCAWSPRTGKNIQYFGAGTRLSVL.